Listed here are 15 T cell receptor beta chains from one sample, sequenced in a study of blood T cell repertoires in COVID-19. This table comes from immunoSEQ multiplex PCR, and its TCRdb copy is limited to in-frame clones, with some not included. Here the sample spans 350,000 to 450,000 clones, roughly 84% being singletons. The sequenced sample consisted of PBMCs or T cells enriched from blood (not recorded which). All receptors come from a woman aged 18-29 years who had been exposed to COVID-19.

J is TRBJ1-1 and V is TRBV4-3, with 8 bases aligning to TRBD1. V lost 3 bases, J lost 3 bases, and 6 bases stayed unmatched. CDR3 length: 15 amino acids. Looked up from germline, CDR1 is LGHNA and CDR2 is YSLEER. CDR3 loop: CASSQTGVGDTEAFF. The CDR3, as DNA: TGCGCCAGCAGCCAGACAGGGGTGGGGGACACTGAAGCTTTCTTT.

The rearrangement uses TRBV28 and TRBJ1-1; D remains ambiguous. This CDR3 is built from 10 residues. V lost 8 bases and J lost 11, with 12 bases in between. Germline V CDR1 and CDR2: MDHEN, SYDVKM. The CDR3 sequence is CASGRVLAFF. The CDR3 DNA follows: TGTGCCAGCGGTCGGGTATTGGCTTTCTTT.

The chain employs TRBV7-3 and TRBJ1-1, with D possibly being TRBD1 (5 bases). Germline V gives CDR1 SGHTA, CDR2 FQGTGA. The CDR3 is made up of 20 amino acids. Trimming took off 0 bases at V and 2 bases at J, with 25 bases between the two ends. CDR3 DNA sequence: TGTGCCAGCAGCTTAACGTTGGAGGAGGGCAGGGTGGGGTCAAACACTGAAGCTTTCTTT. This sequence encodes CASSLTLEEGRVGSNTEAFF.

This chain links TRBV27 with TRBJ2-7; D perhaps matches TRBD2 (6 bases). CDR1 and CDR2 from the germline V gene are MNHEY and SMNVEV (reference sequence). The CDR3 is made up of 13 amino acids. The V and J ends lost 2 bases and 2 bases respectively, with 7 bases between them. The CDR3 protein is CASSLGRPYEQYF. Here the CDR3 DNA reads TGTGCCAGCAGTTTAGGGAGGCCCTACGAGCAGTACTTC.

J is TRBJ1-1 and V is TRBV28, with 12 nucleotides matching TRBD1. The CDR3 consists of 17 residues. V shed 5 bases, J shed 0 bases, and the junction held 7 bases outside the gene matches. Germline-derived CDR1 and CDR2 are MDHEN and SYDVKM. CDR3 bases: TGTGCCAGCAGTAACCGGGACAGGGGGCTTTTGAACACTGAAGCTTTCTTT. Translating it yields CASSNRDRGLLNTEAFF.

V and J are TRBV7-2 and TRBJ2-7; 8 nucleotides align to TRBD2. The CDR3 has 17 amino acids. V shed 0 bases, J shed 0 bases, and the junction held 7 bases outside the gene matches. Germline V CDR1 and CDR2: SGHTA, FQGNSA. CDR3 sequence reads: CASSLAGPLAGSYEQYF. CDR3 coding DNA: TGTGCCAGCAGCTTAGCAGGCCCGCTAGCGGGCTCCTACGAGCAGTACTTC.

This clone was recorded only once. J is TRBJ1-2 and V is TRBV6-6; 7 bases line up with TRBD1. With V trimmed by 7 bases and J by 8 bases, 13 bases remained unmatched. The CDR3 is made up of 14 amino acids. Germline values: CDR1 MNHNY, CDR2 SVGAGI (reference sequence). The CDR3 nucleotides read TGTGCCAGCACCGACAACAGGGGCTGGAGGGGCTACACCTTC. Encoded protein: CASTDNRGWRGYTF.

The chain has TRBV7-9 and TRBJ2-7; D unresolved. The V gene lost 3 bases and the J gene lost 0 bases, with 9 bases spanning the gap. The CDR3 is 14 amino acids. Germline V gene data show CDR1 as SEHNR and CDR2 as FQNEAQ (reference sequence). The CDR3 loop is CASSFSADSYEQYF. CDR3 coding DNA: TGTGCCAGCAGCTTTTCCGCGGACTCCTACGAGCAGTACTTC.

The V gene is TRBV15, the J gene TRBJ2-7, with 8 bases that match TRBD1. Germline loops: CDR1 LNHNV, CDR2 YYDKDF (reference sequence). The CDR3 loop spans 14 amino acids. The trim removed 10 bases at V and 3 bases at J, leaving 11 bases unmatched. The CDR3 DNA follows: TGTGCCATCATCGACAGGGGACCTCTCTACGAGCAGTACTTC. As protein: CAIIDRGPLYEQYF.

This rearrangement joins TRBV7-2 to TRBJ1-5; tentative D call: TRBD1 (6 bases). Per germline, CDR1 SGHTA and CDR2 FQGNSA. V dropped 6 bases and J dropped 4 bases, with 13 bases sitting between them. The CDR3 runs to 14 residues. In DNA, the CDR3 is TGTGCCAGCAGTACGACAGGAAATAATCAGCCCCAGCATTTT. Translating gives CASSTTGNNQPQHF.

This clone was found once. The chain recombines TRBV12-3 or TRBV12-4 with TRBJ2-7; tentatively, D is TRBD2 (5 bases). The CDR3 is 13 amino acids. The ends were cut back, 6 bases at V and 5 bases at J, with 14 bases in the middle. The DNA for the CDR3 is TGTGCCAGCAGCTATCAGGACTTTAACGAGCAGTACTTC. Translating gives CASSYQDFNEQYF.

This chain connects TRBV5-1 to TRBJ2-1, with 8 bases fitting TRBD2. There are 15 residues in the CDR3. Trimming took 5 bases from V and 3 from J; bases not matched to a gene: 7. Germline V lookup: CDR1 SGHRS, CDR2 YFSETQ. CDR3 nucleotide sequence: TGCGCCAGCAGGGAAAGCGGGGGCCGCTACAATGAGCAGTTCTTC. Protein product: CASRESGGRYNEQFF.

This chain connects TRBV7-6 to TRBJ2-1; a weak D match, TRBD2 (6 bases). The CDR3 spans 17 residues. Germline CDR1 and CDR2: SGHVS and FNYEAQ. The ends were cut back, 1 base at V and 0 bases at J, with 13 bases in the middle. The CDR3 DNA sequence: TGTGCCAGCAGCTTAGTCGGAGCGGGTAGCTCCTACAATGAGCAGTTCTTC. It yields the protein CASSLVGAGSSYNEQFF.

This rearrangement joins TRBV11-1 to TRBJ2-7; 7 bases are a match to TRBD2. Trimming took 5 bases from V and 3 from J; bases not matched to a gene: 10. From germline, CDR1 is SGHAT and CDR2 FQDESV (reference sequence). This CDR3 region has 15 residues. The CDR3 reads CASSLISGRLYEQYF. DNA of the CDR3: TGTGCCAGCAGCCTCATTAGCGGGCGGCTCTACGAGCAGTACTTC.

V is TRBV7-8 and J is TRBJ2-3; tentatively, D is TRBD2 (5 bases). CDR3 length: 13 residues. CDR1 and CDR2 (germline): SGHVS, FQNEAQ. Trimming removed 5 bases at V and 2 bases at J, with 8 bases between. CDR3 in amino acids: CASSRGYTDTQYF. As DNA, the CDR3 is TGTGCCAGCAGCCGCGGGTACACAGATACGCAGTATTTT.